These 7 T cell receptor beta chains were all obtained from the same sample, sequenced in a study of blood T cell repertoires in COVID-19. Libraries were prepared by immunoSEQ multiplex PCR; TCRdb keeps only in-frame clonotypes and omits some of them. The data contain some 530,000 clones, less than 90% of them seen just once; the ten biggest clones take up just over 8%. The sequencing input was PBMCs or T cells enriched from blood (not recorded which). These receptors came from a woman aged 60-70 years who had recovered from COVID-19.

V is TRBV19 and J is TRBJ1-2, with unresolved D. The V end lost 6 bases, the J end lost 3 bases, and 14 bases lay between the germline ends. The germline gives CDR1 LNHDA, CDR2 SQIVND (reference sequence). The CDR3 spans 14 residues. The CDR3 region has the DNA TGTGCCAGTAGGAAGGGAGGGATCGACTATGGCTACACCTTC. As protein: CASRKGGIDYGYTF.

The rearrangement links TRBV3-1 (or the pseudogene TRBV3-2) to TRBJ1-2; TRBD1 aligns across 10 bases. V shed 0 bases and J 6 bases; nucleotides not matched to a gene: 4. In germline, CDR1 is LGHDT, CDR2 YNNKEL (reference sequence). CDR3 length: 15 residues. The CDR3 spells CASSQEAGQGNGYTF. The CDR3, as DNA: TGTGCCAGCAGCCAAGAAGCGGGACAGGGGAATGGCTACACCTTC.

This clone appeared once. The CDR3: CATSDLQSDRGATDTQYF. The CDR3 region has the DNA TGTGCCACCAGTGATTTGCAATCTGACAGGGGAGCCACAGATACGCAGTATTTT. The chain couples TRBV24-1 to TRBJ2-3; 8 bases are shared with TRBD1. Germline assignment: CDR1 KGHDR and CDR2 SFDVKD. The CDR3 is made up of 18 amino acids. After removal of 0 bases from V and 2 bases from J, the junction contained 9 bases not matched to a gene.

This clone came up once. This chain joins TRBV5-4 and TRBJ2-1; the match to TRBD1 covers 10 bases. Trimming at V came to 1 base and at J to 9 bases, leaving 16 bases not matched to a gene. The CDR3 runs 18 residues. Germline CDR1 is SGHNT and CDR2 is YYREEE (reference sequence). This CDR3 reads CASSLIYSLRTGGFEQFF. The CDR3 DNA follows: TGTGCCAGCAGCTTGATCTATAGCCTCCGGACAGGGGGTTTTGAGCAGTTCTTC. The variable domain in full, completed from reference TRBV5-4 and TRBJ2-1, reads ETGVTQSPTHLIKTRGQQVTLRCSSQSGHNTVSWYQQALGQGPQFIFQYYREEENGRGNFPPRFSGLQFPNYSSELNVNALELDDSALYLCASSLIYSLRTGGFEQFFGPGTRLTVL.

DNA of the CDR3: TGTGCCAGCAGTCCAGCTAGCTGGGAGACCCAGTACTTC. It encodes CASSPASWETQYF. V is TRBV2 and J is TRBJ2-5, with D possibly matching TRBD2 (5 bases). Between the trimmed V and J ends, which lost 5 bases and 5 bases, there was a span of 12 bases. CDR3 length: 13 residues. CDR1 is SNHLY, CDR2 FYNNEI, per germline.

The rearrangement links TRBV27 to TRBJ1-2; a possible D gene is TRBD1 (5 bases). CDR3 size: 15 residues. The V gene's germline CDR1 is MNHEY and CDR2 SMNVEV (reference sequence). The V gene lost 4 bases and the J gene lost 2 bases, with 14 bases spanning the gap. CDR3 in amino acids: CASSSPGGGNYGYTF. The CDR3 bases are TGTGCCAGCAGTTCCCCCGGGGGAGGCAACTATGGCTACACCTTC.

V gene TRBV5-1 combines with J gene TRBJ2-6; maybe TRBD1 (5 bases). Between the trimmed V and J ends, which lost 3 bases and 1 base, there was a span of 23 bases. The CDR3 spans 20 residues. The V gene's germline CDR1 is SGHRS and CDR2 YFSETQ. The CDR3 region has the DNA TGCGCCAGCAGCTCCCTCAAGGGCGCAGGGCCGCGTTCTGGGGCCAACGTCCTGACTTTC. Translation gives CASSSLKGAGPRSGANVLTF.